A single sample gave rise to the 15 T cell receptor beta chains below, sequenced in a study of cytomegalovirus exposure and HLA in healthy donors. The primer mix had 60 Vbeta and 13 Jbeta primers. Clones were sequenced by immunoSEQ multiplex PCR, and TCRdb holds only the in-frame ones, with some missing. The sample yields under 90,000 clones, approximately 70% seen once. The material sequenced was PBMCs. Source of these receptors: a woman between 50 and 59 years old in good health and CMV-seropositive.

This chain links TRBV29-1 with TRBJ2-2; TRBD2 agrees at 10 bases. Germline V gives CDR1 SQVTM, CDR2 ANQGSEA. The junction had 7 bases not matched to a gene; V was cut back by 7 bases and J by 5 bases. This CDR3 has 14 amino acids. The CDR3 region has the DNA TGCAGCGCAGCCGGGACTAGCGTAACCGGGGAGCTGTTTTTT. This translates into CSAAGTSVTGELFF.

This CDR3 is CASSPDSERSYGYTF. DNA of the CDR3: TGCGCCAGCAGCCCCGACAGCGAGAGAAGCTATGGCTACACCTTC. J is TRBJ1-2 and V is TRBV5-1, with D maybe TRBD1 (5 bases). The CDR3 loop spans 15 amino acids. V lost 4 bases and J 4 bases, leaving 17 bases between the germline ends. CDR1 SGHRS and CDR2 YFSETQ come from the germline V gene. Supplemented by reference TRBV5-1 and TRBJ1-2, the full variable domain reads KAGVTQTPRYLIKTRGQQVTLSCSPISGHRSVSWYQQTPGQGLQFLFEYFSETQRNKGNFPGRFSGRQFSNSRSEMNVSTLELGDSALYLCASSPDSERSYGYTFGSGTRLTVV.

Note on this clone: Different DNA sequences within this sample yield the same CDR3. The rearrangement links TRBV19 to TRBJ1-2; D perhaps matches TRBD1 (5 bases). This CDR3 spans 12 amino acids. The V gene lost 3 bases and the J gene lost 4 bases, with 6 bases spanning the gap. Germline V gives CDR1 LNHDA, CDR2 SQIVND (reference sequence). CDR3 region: CASSMTAYGYTF. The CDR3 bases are TGTGCCAGTAGTATGACAGCCTATGGCTACACCTTC.

CDR3 bases: TGTGCCAGCAGTTTAAACCCTTTGCGGACTGAAGCTTTCTTT. Its translation is CASSLNPLRTEAFF. This sequence joins TRBV28 and TRBJ1-1; D is ambiguous. Germline-derived CDR1 and CDR2 are MDHEN and SYDVKM. The CDR3 contains 14 residues. The V gene lost 2 bases and the J gene lost 5 bases, with 12 bases spanning the gap.

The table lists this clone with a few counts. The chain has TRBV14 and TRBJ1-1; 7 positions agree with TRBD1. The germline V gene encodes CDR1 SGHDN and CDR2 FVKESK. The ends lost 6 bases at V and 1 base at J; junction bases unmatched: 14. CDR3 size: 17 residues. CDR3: CASRLQGGTFPNTEAFF. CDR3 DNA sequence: TGTGCCAGCAGGCTTCAAGGGGGCACCTTTCCGAACACTGAAGCTTTCTTT.

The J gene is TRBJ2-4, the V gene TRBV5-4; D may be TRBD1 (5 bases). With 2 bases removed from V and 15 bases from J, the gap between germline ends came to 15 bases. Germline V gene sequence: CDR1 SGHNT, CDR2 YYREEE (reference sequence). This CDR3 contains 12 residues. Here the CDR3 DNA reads TGTGCCAGCAGCTTTTATCCAGGGAAGGGGTACTTC. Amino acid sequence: CASSFYPGKGYF.

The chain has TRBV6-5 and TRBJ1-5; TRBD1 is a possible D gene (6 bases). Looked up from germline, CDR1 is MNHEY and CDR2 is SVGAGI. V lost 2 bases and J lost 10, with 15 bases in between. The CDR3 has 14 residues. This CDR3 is CASSYDRSKKPQHF. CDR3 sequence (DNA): TGTGCCAGCAGTTACGACAGGAGCAAAAAACCCCAGCATTTT.

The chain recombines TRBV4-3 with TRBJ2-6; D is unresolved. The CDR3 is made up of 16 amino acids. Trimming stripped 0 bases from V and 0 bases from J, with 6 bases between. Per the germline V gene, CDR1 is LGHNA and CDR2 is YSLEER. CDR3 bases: TGCGCCAGCAGCCAAGATCCAAACTCTGGGGCCAACGTCCTGACTTTC. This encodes CASSQDPNSGANVLTF.

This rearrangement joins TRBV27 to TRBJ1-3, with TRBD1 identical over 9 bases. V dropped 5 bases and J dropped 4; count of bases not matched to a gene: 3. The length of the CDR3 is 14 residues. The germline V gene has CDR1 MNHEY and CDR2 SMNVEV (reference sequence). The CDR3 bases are TGTGCCAGCAGTACGACAGGGGGAGGAAACACCATATATTTT. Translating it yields CASSTTGGGNTIYF.

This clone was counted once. The CDR3 DNA reads as TGTGCCAGCAGTTACCCTATATCAGGGGCCGAGACCCAGTACTTC. Protein: CASSYPISGAETQYF. The rearrangement links TRBV28 to TRBJ2-5; TRBD1 might be the D (6 bases). CDR1 is MDHEN and CDR2 is SYDVKM in the germline V gene. V lost 4 bases and J lost 5, with 17 bases in between. This CDR3 contains 15 residues.

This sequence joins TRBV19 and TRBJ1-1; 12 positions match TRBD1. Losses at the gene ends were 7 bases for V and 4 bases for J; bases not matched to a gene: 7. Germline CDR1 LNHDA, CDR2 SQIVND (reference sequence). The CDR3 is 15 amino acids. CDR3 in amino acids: CASTWDRGPGTEAFF. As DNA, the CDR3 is TGTGCCAGTACCTGGGACAGGGGGCCGGGCACTGAAGCTTTCTTT.

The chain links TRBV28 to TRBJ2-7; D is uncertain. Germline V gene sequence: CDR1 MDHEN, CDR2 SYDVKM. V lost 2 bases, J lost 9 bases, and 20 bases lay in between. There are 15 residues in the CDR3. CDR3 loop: CASSLMGPRGVVQYF. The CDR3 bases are TGTGCCAGCAGTTTAATGGGCCCGCGTGGTGTGGTGCAGTACTTC. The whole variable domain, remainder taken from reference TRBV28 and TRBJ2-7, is DVKVTQSSRYLVKRTGEKVFLECVQDMDHENMFWYRQDPGLGLRLIYFSYDVKMKEKGDIPEGYSVSREKKERFSLILESASTNQTSMYLCASSLMGPRGVVQYFGPGTRLTVT.

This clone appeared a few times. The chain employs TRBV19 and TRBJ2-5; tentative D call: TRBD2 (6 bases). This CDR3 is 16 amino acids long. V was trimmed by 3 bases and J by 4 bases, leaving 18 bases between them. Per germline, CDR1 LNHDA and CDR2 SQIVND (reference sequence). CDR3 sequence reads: CASSIGGQGSGETQYF. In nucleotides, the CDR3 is TGTGCCAGTAGTATCGGAGGGCAGGGTAGCGGAGAGACCCAGTACTTC.

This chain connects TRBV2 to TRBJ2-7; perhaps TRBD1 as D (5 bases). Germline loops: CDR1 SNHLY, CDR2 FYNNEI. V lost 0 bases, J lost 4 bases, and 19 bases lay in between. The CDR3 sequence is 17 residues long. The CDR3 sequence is CASSEALGAFSIYEQYF. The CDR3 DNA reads TGTGCCAGCAGTGAAGCGCTAGGGGCCTTCTCAATATACGAGCAGTACTTC.

CDR3 region: CASSLANSPTGSTEAFF. The CDR3 DNA sequence: TGCGCCAGCAGCTTGGCTAATTCCCCGACAGGGAGCACTGAAGCTTTCTTT. The chain is built from TRBV5-1 and TRBJ1-1; 7 bases align to TRBD1. There are 17 residues in the CDR3. Unmatched junction bases numbered 12, after V lost 0 bases and J lost 4 bases. In germline, CDR1 is SGHRS, CDR2 YFSETQ.